Here is one T cell receptor (beta chain) with its context. Only in-frame clones appear in the TCRdb table, and some are missing; sequencing was by immunoSEQ multiplex PCR. The sample lists around 60,000 clones, roughly two thirds occurring once. The data are from a study of T cell clones after liver transplantation. About the research overall: Post-transplant blood was tracked for graft-donor-reactive T cell clones identified in a pre-transplant mixed lymphocyte reaction.

Specimen: CD4+ T cells from blood, collected before liver transplant. This TCR was sampled from a human donor who received a liver transplant.

CDR3 sequence reads: CASSPRGGGSYEQYF. The CDR3 DNA sequence: TGTGCCAGCAGTCCCAGGGGCGGCGGGTCGTACGAGCAGTACTTC. This chain connects TRBV27 to TRBJ2-7; tentative D call: TRBD1 (6 bases). The germline V gene encodes CDR1 MNHEY and CDR2 SMNVEV (reference sequence). The V gene lost 5 bases and the J gene lost 4 bases, with 18 bases spanning the gap. This CDR3 is 15 amino acids long.